These 17 T cell receptor beta chains originate from one sample sequenced in a study of CD8+CD57+ T cells in acquired aplastic anemia (dated by TCRdb to the late 2010s). Patients chosen for sequencing had shown expansion of CD8+CD57+ cells by flow cytometry. Sequencer: Illumina HiSeq 2000. Genomic DNA served as template for TCR beta VDJ combination and CDR3 sequence profiling. TCRdb took the public reads, trimmed them with fastp at Q25, ran MiXCR for clone calling and kept in-frame beta chains. Rows are unified per CDR3 protein, each entry keeping the most common DNA and genes. The sample table shows around 200,000 distinct CDR3 sequences, and approximately 65% are seen once. Around three fifths of the sample is held by the ten biggest clonotypes. The specimen was sorted CD4+, CD8+, or CD8+CD57+ T cells (not recorded which) from PBMCs. These receptors all come from a human donor with aplastic anemia.

This clonotype was seen only a few times. The chain is built from TRBV25-1 and TRBJ2-3; 8 bases are a match to TRBD2. Germline assignment: CDR1 MGHDK and CDR2 SYGVNS. The CDR3 loop spans 16 amino acids. The V gene end was trimmed by 5 bases and the J gene end by 0 bases; junction bases not matched to a gene: 7. In nucleotides, the CDR3 is TGTGCCAGCAGTAAGCCCGGGAGGGGTAGCACAGATACGCAGTATTTT. Its translation: CASSKPGRGSTDTQYF.

The rearrangement uses TRBV2 and TRBJ2-5; 7 bases fit TRBD1. V gave up 6 bases and J gave up 4 bases; unmatched junction bases: 11. Germline CDR1 and CDR2: SNHLY and FYNNEI. This CDR3 spans 15 amino acids. The CDR3 here is CASRGDRVIGETQYF. The CDR3 DNA is TGTGCCAGCAGAGGCGACAGGGTGATAGGAGAGACCCAGTACTTC.

The V call is TRBV12-3 or TRBV12-4, the J call TRBJ1-1; D unclear. V was trimmed by 5 bases and J by 10 bases, leaving 11 bases between them. The CDR3 consists of 11 residues. CDR3 in amino acids: CASSAEDSAFF. CDR3 DNA sequence: TGTGCCAGCAGTGCTGAGGATTCAGCTTTCTTT.

This clonotype was observed once. The rearrangement joins TRBV20-1 to TRBJ1-2; TRBD1 aligns across 10 bases. Germline assignment: CDR1 DFQATT and CDR2 SNEGSKA (reference sequence). The CDR3 runs to 14 residues. The J segment lost 6 bases and the V segment lost 0 bases, leaving 4 bases of the junction unmatched. This CDR3 is CSARDPDRGHGYTF. The CDR3 DNA follows: TGCAGTGCTAGAGATCCCGACAGGGGGCATGGCTACACCTTC.

V is TRBV20-1 and J is TRBJ1-1, with no clear D. Germline lookup yields CDR1 DFQATT and CDR2 SNEGSKA (reference sequence). The CDR3 sequence is 12 residues long. Trimming cost V 6 bases and J 1 base, with 9 bases left between them. Here the CDR3 reads CSAPPGNTEAFF. The CDR3 DNA reads as TGCAGTGCACCCCCAGGGAACACTGAAGCTTTCTTT.

The chain joins TRBV20-1 to TRBJ2-6; D not certain. The CDR3 loop spans 16 amino acids. Germline loops: CDR1 DFQATT, CDR2 SNEGSKA (reference sequence). The V and J ends lost 5 bases and 0 bases respectively, with 14 bases between them. CDR3 residues: CSASQSGISGANVLTF. The CDR3 nucleotides read TGCAGTGCTTCACAGTCAGGAATCTCTGGGGCCAACGTCCTGACTTTC.

CDR3: CASSEVSVNEKLFF. The CDR3 DNA sequence: TGTGCCAGCAGTGAAGTGTCAGTTAATGAAAAACTGTTTTTT. The chain combines TRBV2 with TRBJ1-4; D is undetermined. Germline CDR1 and CDR2: SNHLY and FYNNEI. V lost 1 base and J 4 bases, leaving 7 bases between the germline ends. This CDR3 comprises 14 residues.

This clonotype has at least ten counts. The chain couples TRBV2 to TRBJ1-2; D is uncertain. There are 13 residues in the CDR3. In germline, CDR1 is SNHLY, CDR2 FYNNEI. V lost 4 bases, J lost 3 bases, and 9 bases lay in between. The CDR3 is CASSVEDHYGYTF. CDR3 DNA: TGTGCCAGCAGTGTCGAGGACCACTATGGCTACACCTTC.

This clonotype was found a few times. The DNA is omitted, as the CDR3 cannot be located on it reliably, and the CDR3 follows TCRdb's listing. The chain couples TRBV5-1 to TRBJ2-7; TRBD1 reflects the table's D call only, with no check against the DNA. From its first to its last residue, the CDR3 has 20 amino acids. Germline V gives CDR1 SGHRS, CDR2 YFSETQ. CDR3 amino acids: CASSIYLCSVAGGSSYEQYF.

The chain carries TRBV4-3 and TRBJ1-2; the match to TRBD1 covers 9 bases. J gave up 3 bases and V 0 bases, and 5 bases lay outside the gene matches. Germline lookup yields CDR1 LGHNA and CDR2 YSLEER. This CDR3 has 16 residues. CDR3 in DNA: TGCGCCAGCAGCCAAGATATAGGGGACAGGGACTATGGCTACACCTTC. The encoded protein is CASSQDIGDRDYGYTF.

This clonotype has just a few counts. The chain recombines TRBV7-2 with TRBJ1-6; D ambiguous. The CDR3 is 11 amino acids. CDR1 and CDR2 (germline): SGHTA, FQGNSA. V was trimmed by 7 bases and J by 5 bases, leaving 3 bases between them. CDR3 nucleotides: TGTGCCAGCACCGATAATTCACCCCTCCACTTT. This translates into CASTDNSPLHF.

CDR3 loop: CASSKERGSNYNEQFF. CDR3 sequence (DNA): TGTGCCAGCAGCAAAGAGCGGGGTTCCAACTACAATGAGCAGTTCTTC. The rearrangement uses TRBV7-9 and TRBJ2-1; TRBD2 matches 7 bases. The CDR3 has 16 residues. Trimming took 5 bases from V and 3 from J; bases not matched to a gene: 10. Germline CDR1 and CDR2: SEHNR and FQNEAQ (reference sequence). Supplemented by reference TRBV7-9 and TRBJ2-1, the full variable domain reads DTGVSQNPRHKITKRGQNVTFRCDPISEHNRLYWYRQTLGQGPEFLTYFQNEAQLEKSRLLSDRFSAERPKGSFSTLEIQRTEQGDSAMYLCASSKERGSNYNEQFFGPGTRLTVL.

Only one count was recorded for this clonotype. The gene calls are TRBV29-1 and TRBJ2-3; 10 nucleotides agree with TRBD2. The CDR3 covers 14 residues. Germline CDR1 is SQVTM and CDR2 is ANQGSEA. Unmatched junction bases numbered 11, after V lost 8 bases and J lost 6 bases. The chain's CDR3 is CSSASGSQLDTQYF. The CDR3 DNA reads TGCAGCTCCGCTAGCGGGAGCCAGTTGGATACGCAGTATTTT.

This chain uses TRBV4-2 with TRBJ2-2; 9 bases align to TRBD1. CDR1 and CDR2 (germline): LGHNA, YNFKEQ. V gave up 1 base and J gave up 7 bases; unmatched junction bases: 4. The CDR3 contains 15 residues. The CDR3 nucleotides read TGTGCCAGCAGCCAAGCGGGACAGGGAAACGGGGAGCTGTTTTTT. It specifies CASSQAGQGNGELFF.

This clonotype was detected ten times or more. V gene TRBV10-1 combines with J gene TRBJ1-6; D is unclear. V lost 2 bases and J 5 bases, leaving 4 bases between the germline ends. The CDR3 contains 13 residues. The V gene's germline CDR1 is WNHNN and CDR2 SYGVQD (reference sequence). The CDR3 sequence is CASSEIHNSPLHF. In DNA form, the CDR3 reads TGCGCCAGCAGTGAGATCCATAATTCACCCCTCCACTTT.

This clonotype was seen only a few times. The V call is TRBV24-1, the J call TRBJ2-3; no definite D call. V gave up 6 bases and J gave up 2 bases, with 8 bases separating them. Germline V CDR1 and CDR2: KGHDR, SFDVKD. The length of the CDR3 is 13 residues. CDR3 in amino acids: CATSTSNTDTQYF. Here the CDR3 DNA reads TGTGCCACCAGTACGAGCAACACAGATACGCAGTATTTT.

In DNA, the CDR3 is TGTGCCATCAGCTGGGACAGGGAAGCGGGCTACACCTTC. It is translated as CAISWDREAGYTF. The chain combines TRBV10-3 with TRBJ1-2; 9 bases agree with TRBD1. The V gene end was trimmed by 6 bases and the J gene end by 8 bases; junction bases not matched to a gene: 7. Per germline, CDR1 ENHRY and CDR2 SYGVKD. The CDR3 is made up of 13 amino acids.